This T cell receptor beta chain emerged from a study of T cell clones after liver transplantation. Study at large: In this trial, immunosuppression withdrawal was attempted within 2 years of liver transplant. Findings and caveats of the study: Donor-reactive sequences fell more than third party-reactive ones, suggesting partial deletion.

The CDR3 is made up of 14 amino acids. V lost 6 bases and J 1 base, leaving 9 bases between the germline ends. The germline gives CDR1 ENHRY, CDR2 SYGVKD. In the case of this clone: No antigen is known for it.

Here immunoSEQ multiplex PCR was the method, and the copy in TCRdb shows in-frame clones only, minus some. The sample lists tens of thousands of clones; 80% were seen once. The V and J genes are TRBV10-3 and TRBJ2-2, with D possibly being TRBD2 (5 bases). The receptor was derived from a human patient who received a liver transplant. Some T cells may have originated in the graft donor. The source was CD4+ T cells from blood, collected 12 months after liver transplant. CDR3 in DNA: TGTGCCATCAGGGCCGGACTGAACACCGGGGAGCTGTTTTTT. Its translation is CAIRAGLNTGELFF.